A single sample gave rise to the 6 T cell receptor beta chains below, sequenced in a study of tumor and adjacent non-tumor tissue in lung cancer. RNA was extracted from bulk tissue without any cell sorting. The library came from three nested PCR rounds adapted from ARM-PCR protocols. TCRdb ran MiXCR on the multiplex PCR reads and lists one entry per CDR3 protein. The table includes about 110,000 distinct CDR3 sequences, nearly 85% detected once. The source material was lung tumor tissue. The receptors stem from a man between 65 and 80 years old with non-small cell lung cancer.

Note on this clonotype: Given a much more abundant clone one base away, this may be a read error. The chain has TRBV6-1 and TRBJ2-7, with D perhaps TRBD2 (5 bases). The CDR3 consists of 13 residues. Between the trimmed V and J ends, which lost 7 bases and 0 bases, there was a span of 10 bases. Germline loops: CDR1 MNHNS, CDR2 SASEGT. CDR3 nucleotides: TGTGCCAGCAAGGGAGTTGTCTCCTACGAGCAGTACTTC. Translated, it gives CASKGVVSYEQYF.

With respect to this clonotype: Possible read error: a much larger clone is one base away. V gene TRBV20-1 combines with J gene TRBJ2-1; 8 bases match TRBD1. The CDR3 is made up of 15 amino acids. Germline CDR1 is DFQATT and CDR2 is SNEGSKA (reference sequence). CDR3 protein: CSSRTGQSSYNEQFF. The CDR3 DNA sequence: TGCAGTTCTAGGACAGGGCAAAGCTCCTACAATGAGCAGTTCTTC.

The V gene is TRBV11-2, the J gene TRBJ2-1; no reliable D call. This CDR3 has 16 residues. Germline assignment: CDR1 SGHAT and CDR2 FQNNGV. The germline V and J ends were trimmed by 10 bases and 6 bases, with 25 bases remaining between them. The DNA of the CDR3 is TGTGCCATCAGTTTAACCACGGATAGGCTGGTCAATGAGCAGTTCTTC. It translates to CAISLTTDRLVNEQFF.

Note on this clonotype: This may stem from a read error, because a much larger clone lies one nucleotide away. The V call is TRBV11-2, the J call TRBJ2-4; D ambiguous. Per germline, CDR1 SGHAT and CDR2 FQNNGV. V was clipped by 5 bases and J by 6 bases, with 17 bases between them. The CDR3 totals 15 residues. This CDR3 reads CASSPRAGSANIQYF. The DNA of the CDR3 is TGTGCCAGCAGCCCGCGCGCCGGGTCAGCAAACATTCAGTACTTC. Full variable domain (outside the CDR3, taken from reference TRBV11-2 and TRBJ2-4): EAGVAQSPRYKIIEKRQSVAFWCNPISGHATLYWYQQILGQGPKLLIQFQNNGVVDDSQLPKDRFSAERLKGVDSTLKIQPAKLEDSAVYLCASSPRAGSANIQYFGAGTRLSVL.

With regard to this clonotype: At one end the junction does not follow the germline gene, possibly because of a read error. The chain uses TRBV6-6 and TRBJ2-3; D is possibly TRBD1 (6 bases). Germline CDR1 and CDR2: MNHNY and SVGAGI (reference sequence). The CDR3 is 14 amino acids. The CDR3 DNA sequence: TGTACCAGCATTTCAAGACAGGACACAGATACGCAGTATTTT. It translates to CTSISRQDTDTQYF.

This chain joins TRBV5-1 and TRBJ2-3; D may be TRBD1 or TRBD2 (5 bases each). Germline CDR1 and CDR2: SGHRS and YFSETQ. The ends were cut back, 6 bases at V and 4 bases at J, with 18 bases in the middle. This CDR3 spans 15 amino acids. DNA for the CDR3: TGCGCCAGCAACGGAAGCGAGGGGTGTGCAGATACGCAGTATTTT. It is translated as CASNGSEGCADTQYF.